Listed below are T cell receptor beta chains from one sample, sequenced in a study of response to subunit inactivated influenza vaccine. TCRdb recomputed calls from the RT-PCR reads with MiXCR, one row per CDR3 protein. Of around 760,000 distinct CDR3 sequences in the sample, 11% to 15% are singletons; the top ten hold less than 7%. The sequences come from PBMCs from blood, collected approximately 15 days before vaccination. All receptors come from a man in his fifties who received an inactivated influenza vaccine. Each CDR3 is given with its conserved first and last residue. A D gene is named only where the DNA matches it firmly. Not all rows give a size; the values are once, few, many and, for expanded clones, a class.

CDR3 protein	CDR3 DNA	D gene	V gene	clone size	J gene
CASSLGLLAGGSADTQYF	TGTGCCAGCAGCTTAGGTCTGCTAGCGGGGGGGTCCGCAGATACGCAGTATTTT	TRBD2	TRBV11-2	many	TRBJ2-3
CASSSNVHTGELFF	TGCGCCAGCAGTTCGAACGTTCACACCGGGGAGCTGTTTTTT	.	TRBV5-1	few	TRBJ2-2
CASSRAGWYTQYF	TGTGCCAGCAGCCGAGCGGGATGGTATACGCAGTATTTT	TRBD2	TRBV12-3/TRBV12-4	.	TRBJ2-3
CASSAWGQGHTEAFF	TGTGCCAGCAGTGCCTGGGGACAGGGACACACTGAAGCTTTCTTT	TRBD1	TRBV28	many	TRBJ1-1
CSAALLAGAYFGEQYF	TGCAGTGCGGCATTACTAGCGGGAGCATACTTTGGGGAGCAGTACTTC	TRBD2	TRBV20-1	few	TRBJ2-7
CASSLRGSFTDTQYF	TGTGCCAGCAGCTTAAGGGGTTCGTTCACAGATACGCAGTATTTT	.	TRBV7-6	.	TRBJ2-3
CASSQGVTGPDRGEQFF	TGTGCCAGCAGCCAAGGGGTAACAGGGCCCGACAGGGGAGAGCAGTTCTTC	TRBD1	TRBV4-2	.	TRBJ2-1
CASSPGGAYSNQPQHF	TGTGCCAGCAGTCCAGGGGGAGCTTATAGCAATCAGCCCCAGCATTTT	TRBD1	TRBV28	few	TRBJ1-5
CASSKNAEAFF	TGTGCCAGCAGTAAGAACGCTGAAGCTTTCTTT	.	TRBV12-3/TRBV12-4	once	TRBJ1-1
CASSDGVSPLHF	TGTGCCAGCAGTGATGGGGTTTCACCCCTCCACTTT	.	TRBV25-1	.	TRBJ1-6
CASSPKVAGGTYEQYF	TGTGCCAGCAGCCCAAAGGTAGCGGGAGGGACCTACGAGCAGTACTTC	TRBD2	TRBV7-9	.	TRBJ2-7